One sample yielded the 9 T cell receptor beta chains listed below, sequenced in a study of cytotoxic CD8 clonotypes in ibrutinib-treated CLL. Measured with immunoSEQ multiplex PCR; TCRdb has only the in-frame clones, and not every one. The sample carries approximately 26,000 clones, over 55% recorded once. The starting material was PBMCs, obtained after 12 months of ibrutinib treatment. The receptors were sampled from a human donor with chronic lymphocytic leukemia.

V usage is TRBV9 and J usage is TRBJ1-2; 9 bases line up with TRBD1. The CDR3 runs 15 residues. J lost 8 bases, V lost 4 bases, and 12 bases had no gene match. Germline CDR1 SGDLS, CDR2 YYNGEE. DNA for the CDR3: TGTGCCAGCAGCACCACACCGGGACAGGGCAAGGGCTACACCTTC. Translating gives CASSTTPGQGKGYTF.

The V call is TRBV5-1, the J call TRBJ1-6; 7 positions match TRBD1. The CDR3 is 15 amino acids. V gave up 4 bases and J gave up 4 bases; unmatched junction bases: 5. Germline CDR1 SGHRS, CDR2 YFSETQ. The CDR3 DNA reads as TGCGCCAGCAGCGGCGGACAGGAATATAATTCACCCCTCCACTTT. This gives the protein CASSGGQEYNSPLHF.

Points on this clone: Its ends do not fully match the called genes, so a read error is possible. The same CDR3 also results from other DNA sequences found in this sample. CDR3 in amino acids: CASSLGTEAFF. The CDR3, as DNA: TGCGCCAGCAGCCTAGGGACTGAAGCTTTCTTT. V is TRBV6-5 and J is TRBJ1-1, with D hard to call. The CDR3 length is 11 residues. Germline values: CDR1 MNHEY, CDR2 SVGAGI.

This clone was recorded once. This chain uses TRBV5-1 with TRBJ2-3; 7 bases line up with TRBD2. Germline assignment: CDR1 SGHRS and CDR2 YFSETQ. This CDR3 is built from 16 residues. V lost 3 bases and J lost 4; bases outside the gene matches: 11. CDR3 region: CASSSMVRGEADTQYF. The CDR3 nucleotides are TGCGCCAGCAGCTCCATGGTACGGGGGGAAGCAGATACGCAGTATTTT.

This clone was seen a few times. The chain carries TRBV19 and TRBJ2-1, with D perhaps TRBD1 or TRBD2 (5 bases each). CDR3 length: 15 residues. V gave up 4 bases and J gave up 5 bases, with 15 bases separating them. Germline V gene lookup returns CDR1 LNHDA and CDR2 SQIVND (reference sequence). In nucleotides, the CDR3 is TGTGCCAGTAGTAGCTTCTCGGGGCCCCACAATGAGCAGTTCTTC. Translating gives CASSSFSGPHNEQFF.

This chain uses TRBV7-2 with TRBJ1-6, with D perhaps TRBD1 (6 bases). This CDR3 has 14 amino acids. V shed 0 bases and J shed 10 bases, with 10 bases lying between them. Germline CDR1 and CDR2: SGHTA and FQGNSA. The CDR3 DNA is TGTGCCAGCAGCTTAGCAGGGGGAAGCTCACCCCTCCACTTT. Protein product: CASSLAGGSSPLHF.

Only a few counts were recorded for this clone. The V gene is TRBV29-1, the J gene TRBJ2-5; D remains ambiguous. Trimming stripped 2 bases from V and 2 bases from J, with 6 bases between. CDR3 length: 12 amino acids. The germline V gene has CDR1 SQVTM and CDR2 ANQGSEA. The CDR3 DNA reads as TGCAGCGTTGAATCCAGGCAAGAGACCCAGTACTTC. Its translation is CSVESRQETQYF.

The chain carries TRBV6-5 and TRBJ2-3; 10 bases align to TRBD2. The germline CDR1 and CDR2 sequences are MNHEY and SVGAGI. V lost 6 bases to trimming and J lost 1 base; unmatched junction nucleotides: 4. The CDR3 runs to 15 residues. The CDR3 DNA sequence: TGTGCCAGCAGACCCGGACTAGCGGGCACAGATACGCAGTATTTT. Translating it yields CASRPGLAGTDTQYF.

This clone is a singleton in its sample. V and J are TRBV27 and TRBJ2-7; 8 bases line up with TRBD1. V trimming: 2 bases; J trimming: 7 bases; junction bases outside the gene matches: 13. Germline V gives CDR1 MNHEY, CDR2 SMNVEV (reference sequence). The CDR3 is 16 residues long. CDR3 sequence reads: CASSLHGQGIPKEQYF. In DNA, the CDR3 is TGTGCCAGCAGTTTACATGGACAGGGCATCCCTAAAGAGCAGTACTTC.